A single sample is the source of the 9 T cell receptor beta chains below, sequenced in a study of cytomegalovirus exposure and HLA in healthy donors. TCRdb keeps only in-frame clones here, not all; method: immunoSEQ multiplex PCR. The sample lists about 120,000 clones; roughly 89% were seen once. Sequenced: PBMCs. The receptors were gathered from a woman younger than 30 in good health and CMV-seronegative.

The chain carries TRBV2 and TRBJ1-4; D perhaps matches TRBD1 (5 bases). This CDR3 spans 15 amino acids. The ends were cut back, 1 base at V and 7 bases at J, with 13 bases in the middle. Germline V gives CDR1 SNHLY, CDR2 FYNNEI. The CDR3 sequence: CASSEERPGGEKLFF. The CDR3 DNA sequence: TGTGCCAGCAGTGAAGAGAGACCCGGGGGTGAAAAACTGTTTTTT. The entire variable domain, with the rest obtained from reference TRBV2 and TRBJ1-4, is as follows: EPEVTQTPSHQVTQMGQEVILRCVPISNHLYFYWYRQILGQKVEFLVSFYNNEISEKSEIFDDQFSVERPDGSNFTLKIRSTKLEDSAMYFCASSEERPGGEKLFFGSGTQLSVL.

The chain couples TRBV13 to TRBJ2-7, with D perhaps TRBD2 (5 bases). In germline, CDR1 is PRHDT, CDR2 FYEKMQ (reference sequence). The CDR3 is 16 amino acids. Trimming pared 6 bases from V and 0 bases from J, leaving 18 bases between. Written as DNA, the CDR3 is TGTGCCAGCAGTCTAGCCGGCAGTTTGAGCTCCTACGAGCAGTACTTC. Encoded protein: CASSLAGSLSSYEQYF.

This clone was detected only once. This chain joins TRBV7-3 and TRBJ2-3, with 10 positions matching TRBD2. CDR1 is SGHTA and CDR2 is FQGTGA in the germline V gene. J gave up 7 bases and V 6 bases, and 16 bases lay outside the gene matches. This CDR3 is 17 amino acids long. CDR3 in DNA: TGTGCCAGCAGTCCTCAGCCGGGACTAGCGAGCCTAAATACGCAGTATTTT. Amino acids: CASSPQPGLASLNTQYF.

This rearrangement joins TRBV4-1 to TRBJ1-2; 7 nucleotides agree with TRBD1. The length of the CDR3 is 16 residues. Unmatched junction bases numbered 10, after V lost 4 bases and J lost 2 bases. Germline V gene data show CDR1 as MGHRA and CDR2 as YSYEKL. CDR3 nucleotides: TGCGCCAGCAGCCGTGGGACAGAACAACCCAACTATGGCTACACCTTC. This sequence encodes CASSRGTEQPNYGYTF.

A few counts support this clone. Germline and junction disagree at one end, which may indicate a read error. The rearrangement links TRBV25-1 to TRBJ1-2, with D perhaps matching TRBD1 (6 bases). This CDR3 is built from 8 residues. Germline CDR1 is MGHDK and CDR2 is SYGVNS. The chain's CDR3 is CASRTESF. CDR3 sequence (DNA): TGTGCCAGCCGGACAGAGTCCTTC.

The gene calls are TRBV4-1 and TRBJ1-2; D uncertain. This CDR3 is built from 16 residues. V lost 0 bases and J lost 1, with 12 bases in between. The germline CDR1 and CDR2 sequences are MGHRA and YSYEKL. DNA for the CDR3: TGCGCCAGCAGCCAAGATCATGGCACCAATAACTATGGCTACACCTTC. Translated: CASSQDHGTNNYGYTF.

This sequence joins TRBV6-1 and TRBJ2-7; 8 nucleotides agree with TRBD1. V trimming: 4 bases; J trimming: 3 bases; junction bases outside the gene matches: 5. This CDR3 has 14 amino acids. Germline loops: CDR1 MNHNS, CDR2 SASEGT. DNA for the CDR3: TGTGCCAGCAGTGTACGGACAGGGAGCTACGAGCAGTACTTC. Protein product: CASSVRTGSYEQYF.

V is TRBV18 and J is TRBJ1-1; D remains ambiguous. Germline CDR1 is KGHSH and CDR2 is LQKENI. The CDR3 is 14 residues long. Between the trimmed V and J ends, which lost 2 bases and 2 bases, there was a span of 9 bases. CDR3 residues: CASSPGQANTEAFF. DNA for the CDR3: TGTGCCAGCTCACCAGGGCAGGCTAACACTGAAGCTTTCTTT. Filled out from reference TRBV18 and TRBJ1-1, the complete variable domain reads NAGVMQNPRHLVRRRGQEARLRCSPMKGHSHVYWYRQLPEEGLKFMVYLQKENIIDESGMPKERFSAEFPKEGPSILRIQQVVRGDSAAYFCASSPGQANTEAFFGQGTRLTVV.

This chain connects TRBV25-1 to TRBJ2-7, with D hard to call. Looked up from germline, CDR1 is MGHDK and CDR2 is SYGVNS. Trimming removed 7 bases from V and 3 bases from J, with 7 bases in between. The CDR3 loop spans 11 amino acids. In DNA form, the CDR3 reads TGTGCCAGCATCAGAAACTACGAGCAGTACTTC. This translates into CASIRNYEQYF.